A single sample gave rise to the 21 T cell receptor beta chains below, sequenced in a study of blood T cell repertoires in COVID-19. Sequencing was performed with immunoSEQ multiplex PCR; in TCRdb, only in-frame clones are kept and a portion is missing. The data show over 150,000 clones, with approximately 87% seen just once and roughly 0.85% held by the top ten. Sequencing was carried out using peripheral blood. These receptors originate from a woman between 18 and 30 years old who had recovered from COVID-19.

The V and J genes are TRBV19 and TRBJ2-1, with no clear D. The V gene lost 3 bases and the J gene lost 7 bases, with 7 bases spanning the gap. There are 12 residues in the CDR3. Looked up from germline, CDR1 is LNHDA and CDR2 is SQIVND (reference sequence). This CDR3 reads CASSIPRNEQFF. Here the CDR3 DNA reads TGTGCCAGTAGTATTCCACGGAATGAGCAGTTCTTC.

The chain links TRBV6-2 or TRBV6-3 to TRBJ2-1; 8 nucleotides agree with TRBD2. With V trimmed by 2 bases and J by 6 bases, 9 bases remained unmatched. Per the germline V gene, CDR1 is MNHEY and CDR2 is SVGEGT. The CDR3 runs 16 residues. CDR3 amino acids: CASSYPWRGVGNEQFF. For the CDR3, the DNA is TGTGCCAGCAGTTACCCTTGGCGGGGGGTTGGCAATGAGCAGTTCTTC.

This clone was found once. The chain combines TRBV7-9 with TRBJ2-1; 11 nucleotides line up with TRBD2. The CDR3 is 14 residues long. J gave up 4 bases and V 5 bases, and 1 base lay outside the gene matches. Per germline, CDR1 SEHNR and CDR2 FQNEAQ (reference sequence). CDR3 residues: CASSRTSGYNEQFF. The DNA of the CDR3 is TGTGCCAGCAGCCGGACTAGCGGGTACAATGAGCAGTTCTTC.

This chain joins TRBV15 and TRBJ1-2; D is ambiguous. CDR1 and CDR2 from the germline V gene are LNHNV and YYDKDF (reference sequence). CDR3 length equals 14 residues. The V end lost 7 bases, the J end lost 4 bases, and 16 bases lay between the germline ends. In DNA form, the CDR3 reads TGTGCCACCACCCCGAGGTCCGGTTTCTATGGCTACACCTTC. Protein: CATTPRSGFYGYTF. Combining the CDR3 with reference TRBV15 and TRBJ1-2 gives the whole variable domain DAMVIQNPRYQVTQFGKPVTLSCSQTLNHNVMYWYQQKSSQAPKLLFHYYDKDFNNEADTPDNFQSRRPNTSFCFLDIRSPGLGDTAMYLCATTPRSGFYGYTFGSGTRLTVV.

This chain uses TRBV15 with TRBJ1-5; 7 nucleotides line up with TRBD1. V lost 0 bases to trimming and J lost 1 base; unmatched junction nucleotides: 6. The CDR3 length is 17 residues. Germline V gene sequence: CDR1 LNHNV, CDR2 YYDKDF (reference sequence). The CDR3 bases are TGTGCCACCAGCAGAGATAAGGGGGCAGGGAGCAATCAGCCCCAGCATTTT. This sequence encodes CATSRDKGAGSNQPQHF.

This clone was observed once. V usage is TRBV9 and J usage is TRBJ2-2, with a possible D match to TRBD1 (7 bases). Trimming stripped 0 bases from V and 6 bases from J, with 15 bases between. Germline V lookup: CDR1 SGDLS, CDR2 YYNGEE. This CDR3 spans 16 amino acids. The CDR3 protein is CASSVAPQGEAGELFF. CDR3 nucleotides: TGTGCCAGCAGCGTAGCCCCGCAGGGGGAGGCCGGGGAGCTGTTTTTT.

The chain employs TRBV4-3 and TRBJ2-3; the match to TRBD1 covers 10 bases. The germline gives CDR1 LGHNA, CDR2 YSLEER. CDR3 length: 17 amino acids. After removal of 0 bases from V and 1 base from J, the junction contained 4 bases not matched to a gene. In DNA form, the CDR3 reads TGCGCCAGCAGCCAAGACCCGACAGGGGGCGGCACAGATACGCAGTATTTT. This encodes CASSQDPTGGGTDTQYF.

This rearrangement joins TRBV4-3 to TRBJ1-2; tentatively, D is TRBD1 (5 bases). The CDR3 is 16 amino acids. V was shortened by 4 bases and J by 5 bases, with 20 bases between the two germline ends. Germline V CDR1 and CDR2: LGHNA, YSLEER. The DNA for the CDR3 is TGCGCCAGCAGCCTAGCTCAGGGCGTTATGTATTATGGCTACACCTTC. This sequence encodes CASSLAQGVMYYGYTF.

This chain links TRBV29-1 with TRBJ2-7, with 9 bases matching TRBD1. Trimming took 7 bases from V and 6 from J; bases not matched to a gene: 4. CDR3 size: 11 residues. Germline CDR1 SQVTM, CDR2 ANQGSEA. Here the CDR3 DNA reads TGCAGCGCGGGACAGGGTGCCGAGCAGTACTTC. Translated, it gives CSAGQGAEQYF.

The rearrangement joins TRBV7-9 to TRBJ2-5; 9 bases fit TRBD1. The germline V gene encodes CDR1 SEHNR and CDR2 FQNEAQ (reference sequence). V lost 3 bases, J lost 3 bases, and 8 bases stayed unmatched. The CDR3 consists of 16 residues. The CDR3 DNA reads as TGTGCCAGCAGCTTCCGCCGGGACAGGGTTGAAGAGACCCAGTACTTC. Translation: CASSFRRDRVEETQYF. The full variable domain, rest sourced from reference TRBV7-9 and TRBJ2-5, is DTGVSQNPRHKITKRGQNVTFRCDPISEHNRLYWYRQTLGQGPEFLTYFQNEAQLEKSRLLSDRFSAERPKGSFSTLEIQRTEQGDSAMYLCASSFRRDRVEETQYFGPGTRLLVL.

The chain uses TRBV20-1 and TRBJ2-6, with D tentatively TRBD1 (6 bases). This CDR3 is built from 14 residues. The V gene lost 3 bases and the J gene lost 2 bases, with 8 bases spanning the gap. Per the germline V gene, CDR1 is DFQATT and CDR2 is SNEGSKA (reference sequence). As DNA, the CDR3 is TGCAGTGCTAGTGGGGGCGCTGGGGCCAACGTCCTGACTTTC. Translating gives CSASGGAGANVLTF.

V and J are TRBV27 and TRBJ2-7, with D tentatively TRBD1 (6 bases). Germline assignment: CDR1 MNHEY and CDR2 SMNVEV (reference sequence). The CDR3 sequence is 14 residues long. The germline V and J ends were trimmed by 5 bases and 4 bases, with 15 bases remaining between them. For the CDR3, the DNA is TGTGCCAGCAGTCCCACGACCCAGGGGTACGAGCAGTACTTC. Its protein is CASSPTTQGYEQYF.

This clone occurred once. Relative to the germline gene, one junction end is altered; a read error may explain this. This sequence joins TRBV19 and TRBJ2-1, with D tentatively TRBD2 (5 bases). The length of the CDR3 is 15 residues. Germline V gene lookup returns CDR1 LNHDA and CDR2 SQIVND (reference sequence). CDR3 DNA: TGTGCCAGTAGTGTAGAAAGGGCCCGGGGCAATGAGCAGTTCTTC. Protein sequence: CASSVERARGNEQFF.

CDR3 residues: CASSKEPDHRTDTQYF. The DNA of the CDR3 is TGTGCCAGCAGCAAAGAACCCGACCACAGAACAGATACGCAGTATTTT. The rearrangement joins TRBV21-1 to TRBJ2-3; the table's D call TRBD1 went unverified against the DNA. TRBV21-1 is annotated as a pseudogene. This CDR3 has 16 residues.

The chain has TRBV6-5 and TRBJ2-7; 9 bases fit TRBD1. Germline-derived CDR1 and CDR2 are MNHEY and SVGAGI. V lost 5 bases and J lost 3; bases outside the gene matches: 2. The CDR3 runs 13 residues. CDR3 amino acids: CASSKGQGYEQYV. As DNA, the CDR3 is TGTGCCAGCAGTAAGGGACAGGGCTACGAGCAGTACGTC.

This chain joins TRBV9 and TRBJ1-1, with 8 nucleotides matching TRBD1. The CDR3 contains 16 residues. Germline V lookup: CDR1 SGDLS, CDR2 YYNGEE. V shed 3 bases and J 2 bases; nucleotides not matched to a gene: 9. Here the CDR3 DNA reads TGTGCCAGCAGCGGGGGGCAGGGGGCGTTCAACACTGAAGCTTTCTTT. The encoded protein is CASSGGQGAFNTEAFF.

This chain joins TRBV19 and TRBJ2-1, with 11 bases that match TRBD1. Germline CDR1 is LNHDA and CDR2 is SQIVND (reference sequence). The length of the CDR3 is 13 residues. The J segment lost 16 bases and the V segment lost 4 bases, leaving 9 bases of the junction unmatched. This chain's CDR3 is CASSNDRDRGVFF. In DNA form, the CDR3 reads TGTGCCAGTAGTAACGACCGGGACAGGGGGGTATTCTTC.

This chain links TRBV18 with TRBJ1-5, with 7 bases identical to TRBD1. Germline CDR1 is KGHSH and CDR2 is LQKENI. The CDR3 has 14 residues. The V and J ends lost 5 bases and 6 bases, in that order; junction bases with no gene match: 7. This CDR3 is CASSRQGLPQPQHF. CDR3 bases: TGTGCCAGCTCAAGACAGGGATTGCCTCAGCCCCAGCATTTT.

Here the CDR3 reads CATKGGTGLAAYEQYF. CDR3 nucleotides: TGTGCCACCAAGGGGGGAACGGGACTAGCGGCCTACGAGCAGTACTTC. This chain connects TRBV10-3 to TRBJ2-7, with TRBD2 matching 11 bases. There are 16 residues in the CDR3. V lost 10 bases to trimming and J lost 2 bases; unmatched junction nucleotides: 13. Germline values: CDR1 ENHRY, CDR2 SYGVKD.

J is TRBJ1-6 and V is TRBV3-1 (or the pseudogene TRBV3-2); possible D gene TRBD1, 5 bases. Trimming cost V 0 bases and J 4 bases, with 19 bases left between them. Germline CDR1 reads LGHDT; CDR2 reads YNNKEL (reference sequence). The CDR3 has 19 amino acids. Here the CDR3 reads CASSQDGQGAPIYNSPLHF. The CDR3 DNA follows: TGTGCCAGCAGCCAAGATGGGCAGGGCGCCCCTATTTATAATTCACCCCTCCACTTT.

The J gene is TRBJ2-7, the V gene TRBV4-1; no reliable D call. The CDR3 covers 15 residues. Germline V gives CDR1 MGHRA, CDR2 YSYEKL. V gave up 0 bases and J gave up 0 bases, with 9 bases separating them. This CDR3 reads CASSQDTLSSYEQYF. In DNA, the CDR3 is TGCGCCAGCAGCCAAGACACCCTGAGCTCCTACGAGCAGTACTTC.